One and the same sample provided the 20 T cell receptor beta chains below, sequenced in a study of blood T cells in healthy people across ages. A second PCR, run for about 7 to 12 cycles, used a sample-barcoded 5' primer plus a J-beta primer mix. From the 5' RACE reads, TCRdb called clonotypes with MiXCR, one entry per CDR3 protein. The sample holds 850,000 to 1,300,000 distinct CDR3 sequences; under 45% are singletons and the top ten take around 18%. The sequenced material came from blood. Receptor source: an older woman in good health.

The chain combines TRBV11-2 with TRBJ2-3, with D possibly matching TRBD2 (5 bases). The CDR3 has 16 amino acids. In germline, CDR1 is SGHAT, CDR2 FQNNGV. Trimming shortened V by 6 bases and J by 3 bases, and 19 bases separated the two germline ends. CDR3 DNA: TGTGCCAGCAGGCGGGTCCAGCGAACCAGTACAGATACGCAGTATTTT. Its protein product is CASRRVQRTSTDTQYF. The whole variable domain, filled in from reference TRBV11-2 and TRBJ2-3, reads EAGVAQSPRYKIIEKRQSVAFWCNPISGHATLYWYQQILGQGPKLLIQFQNNGVVDDSQLPKDRFSAERLKGVDSTLKIQPAKLEDSAVYLCASRRVQRTSTDTQYFGPGTRLTVL.

This clonotype has more than one count but fewer than ten. V is TRBV2 and J is TRBJ2-7; D not resolved. This CDR3 comprises 15 residues. Germline loops: CDR1 SNHLY, CDR2 FYNNEI. V lost 8 bases to trimming and J lost 7 bases, with 24 bases between them. As DNA, the CDR3 is TGTGCCAGCGGTTTGGACGGATACTCAGCTTCGGAGCAGTACTTC. This codes for CASGLDGYSASEQYF.

This chain uses TRBV11-2 with TRBJ1-2; D not certain. CDR3 length: 14 residues. V shed 5 bases and J shed 6 bases, with 16 bases lying between them. In germline, CDR1 is SGHAT, CDR2 FQNNGV. CDR3 residues: CASSTTGRTHGYTF. For the CDR3, the DNA is TGTGCCAGCAGCACTACCGGGAGAACCCATGGCTACACCTTC.

This clonotype has more than one count but fewer than ten. The V call is TRBV24-1, the J call TRBJ2-7; the match to TRBD2 covers 10 bases. Germline lookup yields CDR1 KGHDR and CDR2 SFDVKD. Trimming cost V 3 bases and J 7 bases; bases outside gene matches: 11. The length of the CDR3 is 16 residues. CDR3 sequence reads: CATSDLSGRANNEQYF. CDR3 in DNA: TGTGCCACCAGTGATCTGAGCGGGAGGGCCAATAATGAGCAGTACTTC.

The V and J genes are TRBV10-3 and TRBJ2-5, with 9 bases identical to TRBD2. The trim removed 11 bases at V and 5 bases at J, leaving 15 bases unmatched. The CDR3 is 15 residues long. Germline lookup yields CDR1 ENHRY and CDR2 SYGVKD. CDR3 in DNA: TGTGCCTCACGGACTAGCGAGAACATGGGGGAGACCCAGTACTTC. Its translation: CASRTSENMGETQYF.

The J gene is TRBJ2-1, the V gene TRBV7-9; D not certain. Germline V lookup: CDR1 SEHNR, CDR2 FQNEAQ (reference sequence). CDR3 length: 15 amino acids. The V gene lost 5 bases and the J gene lost 4 bases, with 15 bases spanning the gap. Here the CDR3 DNA reads TGTGCCAGCAGCCCCCGGGTGAGCCCATACAATGAGCAGTTCTTC. This gives the protein CASSPRVSPYNEQFF.

This chain links TRBV6-5 with TRBJ1-1; D remains ambiguous. Germline V gene lookup returns CDR1 MNHEY and CDR2 SVGAGI. The CDR3 contains 16 residues. V was cut by 1 base and J by 0 bases, with 12 bases left in between. CDR3 protein: CASSYLPVRVNTEAFF. The CDR3 coding sequence is TGTGCCAGCAGTTACTTGCCAGTGAGGGTGAACACTGAAGCTTTCTTT.

The chain links TRBV25-1 to TRBJ2-1, with 11 bases lining up with TRBD2. The CDR3 runs 20 residues. The ends lost 3 bases at V and 8 bases at J; junction bases unmatched: 21. The germline CDR1 and CDR2 sequences are MGHDK and SYGVNS. The CDR3 reads CASSDPGTVVSGRASDEQFF. Written as DNA, the CDR3 is TGTGCCAGCAGTGACCCCGGGACAGTAGTTAGCGGGAGGGCTTCGGATGAGCAGTTCTTC.

V gene TRBV7-7 combines with J gene TRBJ2-1; unclear D gene. V was trimmed by 3 bases and J by 4 bases, leaving 7 bases between them. The CDR3 loop spans 13 amino acids. Per germline, CDR1 SSHAT and CDR2 FNYEAQ (reference sequence). In nucleotides, the CDR3 is TGTGCCAGCAGCTTTACTCCGTACAATGAGCAGTTCTTC. The encoded protein is CASSFTPYNEQFF.

This clonotype was detected only a few times. V and J are TRBV3-1 and TRBJ2-1; TRBD1 matches at 8 bases. CDR1 and CDR2 (germline): LGHDT, YNNKEL (reference sequence). This CDR3 is 18 amino acids long. After removal of 1 base from V and 5 bases from J, the junction contained 13 bases not matched to a gene. Here the CDR3 DNA reads TGTGCCAGCAGCCAAGGAAACCGCCGGGACAGGCGGAACAATGAGCAGTTCTTC. As protein: CASSQGNRRDRRNNEQFF.

The chain employs TRBV12-3 or TRBV12-4 and TRBJ1-2, with D perhaps TRBD1 (5 bases). The V gene lost 5 bases and the J gene lost 5 bases, with 15 bases spanning the gap. The CDR3 covers 14 residues. The CDR3 DNA reads as TGTGCCAGCAGTGGACCGAGACAGAGATATGGCTACACCTTC. Translating gives CASSGPRQRYGYTF.

V gene TRBV20-1 combines with J gene TRBJ2-7; D remains ambiguous. The CDR3 spans 16 residues. Deletions cut 5 bases from V and 1 base from J, with 21 bases between. CDR1 and CDR2 from the germline V gene are DFQATT and SNEGSKA (reference sequence). For the CDR3, the DNA is TGCAGTGCTCCTCAGTGGACCCCCTCAGGTTCCTACGAGCAGTACTTC. Encoded protein: CSAPQWTPSGSYEQYF.

V is TRBV7-9 and J is TRBJ1-6, with D possibly TRBD1 on 5 matching bases. Trimming removed 1 base from V and 8 bases from J, with 12 bases in between. Germline V gene sequence: CDR1 SEHNR, CDR2 FQNEAQ (reference sequence). The CDR3 sequence is 15 residues long. In DNA form, the CDR3 reads TGTGCCAGCAGCTTAGAAAGCCAGGGCTATTCACCCCTCCACTTT. Amino acid sequence: CASSLESQGYSPLHF.

The chain is built from TRBV12-3 or TRBV12-4 and TRBJ1-1; a possible D gene is TRBD1 (6 bases). The V end was cut by 1 base, the J end by 1 base, with 13 bases between. The CDR3 length is 16 residues. As DNA, the CDR3 is TGTGCCAGCAGTTTAGGGCCGGGACACACGAACACTGAAGCTTTCTTT. Its protein is CASSLGPGHTNTEAFF.

CDR3 nucleotide sequence: TGCGCCAGCATAACCCGGGACAGGGGGCGGAACGAGCAGTACTTC. Translating gives CASITRDRGRNEQYF. This sequence joins TRBV5-1 and TRBJ2-5, with TRBD1 identical over 12 bases. The DNA end lines up better with TRBJ2-7; the J call may be wrong. Germline CDR1 and CDR2: SGHRS and YFSETQ. The CDR3 consists of 15 residues.

This rearrangement joins TRBV2 to TRBJ2-5; the D gene is possibly TRBD1 (5 bases). V was pared by 5 bases and J by 1 base, with 14 bases between. The V gene's germline CDR1 is SNHLY and CDR2 FYNNEI. The CDR3 has 15 amino acids. CDR3 sequence reads: CASSPLGQSQETQYF. In DNA form, the CDR3 reads TGTGCCAGCAGTCCCCTGGGGCAGAGCCAAGAGACCCAGTACTTC.

This clonotype has ten or more counts. The chain uses TRBV6-6 and TRBJ2-1; a possible D gene is TRBD1 (5 bases). Trimming shortened V by 2 bases and J by 5 bases, and 16 bases separated the two germline ends. Germline V gene data show CDR1 as MNHNY and CDR2 as SVGAGI (reference sequence). This CDR3 region has 16 residues. The CDR3 nucleotides are TGTGCCAGCAGTTACGACAGAAAGACATTGGACAATGAGCAGTTCTTC. Its translation: CASSYDRKTLDNEQFF.

The count of this clonotype is one. A much larger clone differs by one base, so this may be a read error. This chain joins TRBV7-2 and TRBJ2-7; D call uncertain. The CDR3 runs to 12 residues. CDR1 and CDR2 from the germline V gene are SGHTA and FQGNSA. Trimming took 5 bases from V and 4 from J, leaving 9 bases between them. The CDR3 loop is CASSRDWYEQYF. The CDR3 DNA reads as TGTGCCAGCAGCCGAGACTGGTACGAGCAGTACTTC.

The rearrangement uses TRBV13 and TRBJ2-1; D tentatively reads TRBD1 or TRBD2 (5 bases each). Per germline, CDR1 PRHDT and CDR2 FYEKMQ (reference sequence). The CDR3 contains 14 residues. V lost 5 bases and J 9 bases, leaving 17 bases between the germline ends. The CDR3 DNA reads as TGTGCCAGCAGCCCTAACGGATTTGGGGGTGAGCAGTTCTTC. Amino acids: CASSPNGFGGEQFF.

V gene TRBV29-1 combines with J gene TRBJ1-1, with a weak D call TRBD1 (6 bases). V was trimmed by 4 bases and J by 1 base, leaving 13 bases between them. The CDR3 consists of 14 residues. CDR1 is SQVTM and CDR2 is ANQGSEA in the germline V gene. The CDR3 DNA follows: TGCAGCGTTGCGAGGACAGTTAAGAACACTGAAGCTTTCTTT. As protein: CSVARTVKNTEAFF. The whole variable domain, remainder taken from reference TRBV29-1 and TRBJ1-1, is SAVISQKPSRDICQRGTSLTIQCQVDSQVTMMFWYRQQPGQSLTLIATANQGSEATYESGFVIDKFPISRPNLTFSTLTVSNMSPEDSSIYLCSVARTVKNTEAFFGQGTRLTVV.